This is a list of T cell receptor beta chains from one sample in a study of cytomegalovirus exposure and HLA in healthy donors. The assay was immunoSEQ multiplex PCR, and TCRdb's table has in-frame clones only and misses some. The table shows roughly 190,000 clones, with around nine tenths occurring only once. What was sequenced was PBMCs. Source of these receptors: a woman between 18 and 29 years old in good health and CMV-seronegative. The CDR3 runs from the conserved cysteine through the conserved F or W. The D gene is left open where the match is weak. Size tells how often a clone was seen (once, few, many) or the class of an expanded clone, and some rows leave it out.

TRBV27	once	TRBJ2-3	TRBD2	CASSLKPGLAGSDTQYF	TGTGCCAGCAGTTTAAAACCGGGACTAGCGGGGTCAGATACGCAGTATTTT
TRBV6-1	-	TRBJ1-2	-	CASSEDRGMGGYTF	TGTGCCAGCAGTGAAGATAGGGGGATGGGGGGCTACACCTTC
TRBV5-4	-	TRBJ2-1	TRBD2	CASSIWGGGINYNEQFF	TGTGCCAGCAGCATTTGGGGGGGAGGGATTAACTACAATGAGCAGTTCTTC
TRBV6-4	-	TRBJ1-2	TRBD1	CASSDAGTGGVSGYTF	TGTGCCAGCAGTGACGCCGGGACAGGGGGCGTCTCTGGCTACACCTTC
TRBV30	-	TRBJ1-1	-	CAWSKGGDTEAFF	TGTGCCTGGAGTAAAGGGGGGGACACTGAAGCTTTCTTT
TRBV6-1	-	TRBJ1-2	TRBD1	CASDRGLGYTF	TGTGCCTCCGACAGGGGTTTGGGCTACACCTTC
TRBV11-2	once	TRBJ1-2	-	CASSLDRGEGGYTF	TGTGCCAGCAGCTTAGATCGCGGGGAGGGTGGCTACACCTTC
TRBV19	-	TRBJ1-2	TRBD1	CASSIRQGLRGVYGYTF	TGTGCCAGTAGTATAAGACAGGGTTTAAGGGGTGTCTATGGCTACACCTTC
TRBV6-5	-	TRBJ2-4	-	CASSSPGGRNIQYF	TGTGCCAGCAGTTCCCCCGGGGGGCGAAACATTCAGTACTTC
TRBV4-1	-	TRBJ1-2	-	CASSTNHPTGSNYGYTF	TGCGCCAGCAGCACCAACCACCCTACAGGGTCCAACTATGGCTACACCTTC
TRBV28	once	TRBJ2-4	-	CASSLYEPGAKNIQYF	TGTGCCAGCAGTTTGTACGAACCGGGGGCCAAAAACATTCAGTACTTC
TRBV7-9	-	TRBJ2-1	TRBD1	CASSLRHLQGPSSYNEQFF	TGTGCCAGCAGCTTACGACACCTACAGGGGCCTAGCTCCTACAATGAGCAGTTCTTC
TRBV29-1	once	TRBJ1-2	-	CSVGGGNYGYTF	TGCAGCGTTGGGGGAGGTAACTATGGCTACACCTTC
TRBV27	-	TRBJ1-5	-	CASSSSQSRVQPQHF	TGTGCCAGCAGTTCCTCACAGAGTCGAGTGCAGCCCCAGCATTTT
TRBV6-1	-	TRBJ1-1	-	CASSPQSEETEAFF	TGTGCCAGCAGTCCCCAATCGGAGGAAACTGAAGCTTTCTTT
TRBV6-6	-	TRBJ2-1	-	CASEDSGYNEQFF	TGTGCCAGCGAAGATAGCGGTTACAATGAGCAGTTCTTC
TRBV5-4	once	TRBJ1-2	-	CASSPTPGGPRIANYGYTF	TGTGCCAGCAGCCCGACCCCCGGGGGGCCCCGTATAGCTAACTATGGCTACACCTTC
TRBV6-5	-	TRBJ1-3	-	CASSRQSSGNTIYF	TGTGCCAGCAGTCGACAGAGCTCTGGAAACACCATATATTTT
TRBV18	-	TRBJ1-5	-	CASSPVENQPQHF	TGTGCCAGCTCACCGGTTGAGAATCAGCCCCAGCATTTT
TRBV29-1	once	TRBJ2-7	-	CSVAESRPYEQYF	TGCAGCGTCGCAGAATCCAGGCCCTACGAGCAGTACTTC
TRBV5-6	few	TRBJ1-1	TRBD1	CASNRDRVNTEAFF	TGTGCCAGCAACCGGGACAGGGTGAACACTGAAGCTTTCTTT
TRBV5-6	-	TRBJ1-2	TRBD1	CASSLQGASYGYTF	TGTGCCAGCAGCTTGCAGGGGGCCAGTTATGGCTACACCTTC
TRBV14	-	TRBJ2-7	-	CASSQDIYEQYF	TGTGCCAGCAGCCAAGATATCTACGAGCAGTACTTC
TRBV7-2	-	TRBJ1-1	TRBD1	CASSLVGTGGGTEAFF	TGTGCCAGCAGCTTGGTGGGGACAGGGGGAGGCACTGAAGCTTTCTTT
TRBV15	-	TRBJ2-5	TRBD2	CATSRVVAGDQYF	TGTGCCACCAGCAGAGTGGTTGCGGGGGACCAGTACTTC
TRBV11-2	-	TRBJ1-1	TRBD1	CASSLGQGNTEAFF	TGTGCCAGCAGCCTTGGACAGGGGAACACTGAAGCTTTCTTT
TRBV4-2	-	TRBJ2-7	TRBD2	CASSQVAGGSFEQYF	TGTGCCAGCAGCCAAGTAGCGGGAGGGTCCTTCGAGCAGTACTTC
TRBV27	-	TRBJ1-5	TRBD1	CASSFGTAQPQHF	TGTGCCAGCAGTTTTGGGACAGCCCAGCCCCAGCATTTT
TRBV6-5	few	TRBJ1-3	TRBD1	CASSFTGDRGNTIYF	TGTGCCAGCAGTTTCACGGGGGACAGGGGAAACACCATATATTTT
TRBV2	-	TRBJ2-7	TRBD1	CASSETTGKYEQYF	TGTGCCAGCAGTGAGACGACAGGGAAGTACGAGCAGTACTTC
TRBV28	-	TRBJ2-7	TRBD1	CASSINRGRDEQYF	TGTGCCAGCAGTATCAACAGGGGGCGCGACGAGCAGTACTTC
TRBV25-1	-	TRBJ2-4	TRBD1	CASSVSGDSKNIQYF	TGTGCCAGCAGTGTCAGTGGGGACAGCAAAAACATTCAGTACTTC
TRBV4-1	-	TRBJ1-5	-	CASSQEQLSNQPQHF	TGCGCCAGCAGCCAAGAACAGCTTAGCAATCAGCCCCAGCATTTT
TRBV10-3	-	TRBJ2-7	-	CATGTTYEQYF	TGTGCCACTGGGACAACTTACGAGCAGTACTTC
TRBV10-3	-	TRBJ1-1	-	CAISEDGGLIEAFF	TGTGCCATCAGTGAGGACGGCGGATTGATAGAAGCTTTCTTT
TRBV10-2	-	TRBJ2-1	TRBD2	CASTAGTRYGRDEQFF	TGCGCCAGCACTGCCGGGACTAGATACGGAAGGGATGAGCAGTTCTTC
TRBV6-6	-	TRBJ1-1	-	CASSYEGGDSTEAFF	TGTGCCAGCAGTTATGAGGGAGGGGACTCCACTGAAGCTTTCTTT
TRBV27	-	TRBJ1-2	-	CASRRQVGLNNYGYTF	TGTGCCAGCAGAAGACAGGTTGGACTTAATAACTATGGCTACACCTTC
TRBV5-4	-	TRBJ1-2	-	CASSPEAPPGYGYTF	TGTGCCAGCAGCCCTGAAGCCCCACCGGGCTATGGCTACACCTTC
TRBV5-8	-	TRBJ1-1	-	CASSRDRNTEAFF	TGTGCCAGCAGCCGCGACAGGAACACTGAAGCTTTCTTT
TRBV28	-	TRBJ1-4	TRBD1	CASTPQRDRDEKLFF	TGTGCCAGCACCCCCCAGCGGGACAGGGACGAAAAACTGTTTTTT
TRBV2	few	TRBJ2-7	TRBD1	CASDGDSSYEQYF	TGTGCCAGCGACGGGGACAGCTCCTACGAGCAGTACTTC
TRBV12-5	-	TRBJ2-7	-	CASGLMGSWSEQYF	TGTGCTAGTGGTTTGATGGGGAGTTGGTCCGAGCAGTACTTC
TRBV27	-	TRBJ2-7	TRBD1	CASSPPGQGVGEQYF	TGTGCCAGCAGTCCTCCGGGACAGGGCGTCGGCGAGCAGTACTTC